The clone carrying this TCR beta chain has only a few counts. The antigen remains undetermined. Amplification targeted TCR beta CDR3 regions from RNA transcripts. Using the HTBI primer set, a first-round RT-PCR was run on the TCR CDR3. MiXCR, applied by TCRdb to the multiplex PCR reads, yields one record per CDR3 protein. The data show about 200,000 distinct CDR3 sequences, roughly 17% seen once. Recently diagnosed hyperthyroidism of less than 2 months' duration affected patients aged 18 to 65. This entry belongs to a study of T cells in Graves' hyperthyroidism and ophthalmopathy. Overall study results and limits: A 13 V-J signature model discriminated ophthalmopathy versus stable hyperthyroidism. Blood also held most thyroid clonotypes expanded beyond 0.001.

The receptor's source is a woman between 50 and 59 years old with Graves' hyperthyroidism. Source material: blood.

The CDR3 DNA follows: TGTGCCAGCAGCGTAGCGAAGAATGAGCAGTTCTTC. This gives the protein CASSVAKNEQFF. This chain uses TRBV9 with TRBJ2-1, with D unresolved. The CDR3 totals 12 residues. The V end lost 0 bases, the J end lost 7 bases, and 5 bases lay between the germline ends. Germline CDR1 SGDLS, CDR2 YYNGEE. Supplemented by reference TRBV9 and TRBJ2-1, the full variable domain reads DSGVTQTPKHLITATGQRVTLRCSPRSGDLSVYWYQQSLDQGLQFLIQYYNGEERAKGNILERFSAQQFPDLHSELNLSSLELGDSALYFCASSVAKNEQFFGPGTRLTVL.